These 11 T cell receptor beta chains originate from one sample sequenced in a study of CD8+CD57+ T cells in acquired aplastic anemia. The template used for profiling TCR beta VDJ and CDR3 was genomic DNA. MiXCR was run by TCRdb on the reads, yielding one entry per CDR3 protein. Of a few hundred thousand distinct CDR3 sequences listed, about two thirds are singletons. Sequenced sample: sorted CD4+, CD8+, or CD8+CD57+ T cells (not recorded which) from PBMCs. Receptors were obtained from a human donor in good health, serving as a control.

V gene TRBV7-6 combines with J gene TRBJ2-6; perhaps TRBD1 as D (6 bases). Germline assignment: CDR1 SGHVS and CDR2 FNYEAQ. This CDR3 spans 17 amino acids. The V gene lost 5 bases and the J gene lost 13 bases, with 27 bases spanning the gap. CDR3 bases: TGTGCCAGCAGCCCCAGGACAGCCTCCTATGAGGACAAGGTCCTGACTTTC. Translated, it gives CASSPRTASYEDKVLTF.

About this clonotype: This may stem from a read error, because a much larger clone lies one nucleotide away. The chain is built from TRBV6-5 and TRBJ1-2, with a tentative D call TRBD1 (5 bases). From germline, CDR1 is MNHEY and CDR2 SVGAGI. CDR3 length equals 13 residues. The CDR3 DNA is TGTGCCAGCAGTTACTTCCAGGGAAGTGGCAACACCTTC. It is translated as CASSYFQGSGNTF.

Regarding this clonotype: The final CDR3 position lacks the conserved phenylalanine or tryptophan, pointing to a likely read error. CDR3 sequence: CASRMSREDYTY. The CDR3 DNA is TGTGCCAGCAGAATGAGCAGAGAAGACTACACCTAC. The chain recombines TRBV2 with TRBJ1-2; D remains ambiguous. CDR3 length equals 12 residues. CDR1 SNHLY and CDR2 FYNNEI come from the germline V gene. The V end was cut by 6 bases, the J end by 10 bases, with 15 bases between.

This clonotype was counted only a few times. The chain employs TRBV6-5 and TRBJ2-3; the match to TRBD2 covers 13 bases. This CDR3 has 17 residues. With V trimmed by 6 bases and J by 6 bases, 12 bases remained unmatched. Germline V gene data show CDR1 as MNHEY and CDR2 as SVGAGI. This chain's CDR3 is CASSLSWTSGSWDTQYF. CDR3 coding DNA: TGTGCCAGCAGCCTATCCTGGACTAGCGGGAGTTGGGATACGCAGTATTTT.

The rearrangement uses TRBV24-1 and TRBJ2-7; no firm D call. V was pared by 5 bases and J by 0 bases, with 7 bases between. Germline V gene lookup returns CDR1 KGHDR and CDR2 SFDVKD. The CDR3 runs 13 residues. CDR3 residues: CATSGGSSYEQYF. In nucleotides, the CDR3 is TGTGCCACCAGTGGTGGGTCCTCCTACGAGCAGTACTTC.

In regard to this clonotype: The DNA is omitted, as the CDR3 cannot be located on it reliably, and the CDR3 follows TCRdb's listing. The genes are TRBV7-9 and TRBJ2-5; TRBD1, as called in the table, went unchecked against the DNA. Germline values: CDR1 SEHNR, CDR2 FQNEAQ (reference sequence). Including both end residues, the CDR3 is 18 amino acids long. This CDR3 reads CASSLEVGEQYFGQTQYF.

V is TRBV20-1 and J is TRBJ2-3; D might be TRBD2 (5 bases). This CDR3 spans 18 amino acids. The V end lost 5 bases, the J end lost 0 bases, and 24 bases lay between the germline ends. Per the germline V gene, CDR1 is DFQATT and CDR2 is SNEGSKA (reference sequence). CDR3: CSALPDTRIYESTDTQYF. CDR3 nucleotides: TGCAGTGCTTTACCCGATACTAGAATCTACGAGAGCACAGATACGCAGTATTTT.

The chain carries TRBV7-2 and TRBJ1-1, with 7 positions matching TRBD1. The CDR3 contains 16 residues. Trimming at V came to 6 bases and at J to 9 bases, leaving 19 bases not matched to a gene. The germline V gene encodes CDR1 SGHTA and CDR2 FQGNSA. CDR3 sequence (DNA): TGTGCCAGCAGACGCATCACTAGCGGGGGGACAGCACAAGCTTTCTTT. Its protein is CASRRITSGGTAQAFF.

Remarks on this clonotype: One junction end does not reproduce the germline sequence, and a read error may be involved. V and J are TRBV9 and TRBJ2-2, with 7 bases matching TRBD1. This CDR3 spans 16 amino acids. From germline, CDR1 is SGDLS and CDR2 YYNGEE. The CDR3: CASSWGTATNTGELFF. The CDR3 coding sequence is TGTGCCAGCAGCTGGGGGACAGCAACGAACACCGGGGAGCTATTTTTT.

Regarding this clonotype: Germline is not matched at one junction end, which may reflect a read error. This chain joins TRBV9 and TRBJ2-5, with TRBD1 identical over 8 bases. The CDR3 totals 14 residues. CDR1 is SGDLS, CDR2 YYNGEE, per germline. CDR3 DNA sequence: TGTGCCAGCAGCCAAACGGACAGGGACGAGAGCCAGAACTTC. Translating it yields CASSQTDRDESQNF.

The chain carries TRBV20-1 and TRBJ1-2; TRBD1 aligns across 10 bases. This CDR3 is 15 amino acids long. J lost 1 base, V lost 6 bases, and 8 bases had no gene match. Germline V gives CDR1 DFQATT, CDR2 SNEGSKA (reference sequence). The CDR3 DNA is TGCAGTGCCTGGGACAGGGGCGCCCTTAACTATGGCTACACCTTC. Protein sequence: CSAWDRGALNYGYTF.